These 22 T cell receptor beta chains were sequenced from one sample in a study of T cell responses to AZD1222 COVID-19 vaccine. Assay: immunoSEQ multiplex PCR; the TCRdb copy retains only in-frame clones and omits some. The data contain 150,000 to 200,000 clones, around 90% of them singletons. The material was peripheral blood, obtained 28 days after the second dose of the MenACWY control vaccine. Receptor source: an adult who received the MenACWY meningococcal vaccine as a control.

The chain is built from TRBV4-2 and TRBJ1-2; the D gene is possibly TRBD1 (6 bases). Germline CDR1 is LGHNA and CDR2 is YNFKEQ. Trimming removed 3 bases at V and 4 bases at J, with 21 bases between. The CDR3 loop spans 17 amino acids. CDR3: CASSQERGGPGGYGYTF. The CDR3 nucleotides read TGTGCCAGCAGCCAGGAGAGGGGGGGGCCGGGTGGCTATGGCTACACCTTC.

This clone has only one observation. V is TRBV6-4 and J is TRBJ2-1; 7 bases map to TRBD2. Germline V gives CDR1 MRHNA, CDR2 SNTAGT. The junction had 10 bases not matched to a gene; V was cut back by 10 bases and J by 7 bases. The CDR3 covers 13 residues. This CDR3 is CATAGVRGNEQFF. The CDR3 bases are TGTGCCACCGCGGGAGTTCGGGGAAATGAGCAGTTCTTC.

This clone occurred once. The rearrangement uses TRBV6-1 and TRBJ1-3; 9 nucleotides line up with TRBD1. Trimming took 5 bases from V and 0 from J; bases not matched to a gene: 5. Germline-derived CDR1 and CDR2 are MNHNS and SASEGT. The CDR3 runs to 16 residues. The CDR3 DNA sequence: TGTGCCAGCAGTCAAGGACAGGGGATCTCTGGAAACACCATATATTTT. It translates to CASSQGQGISGNTIYF.

V is TRBV5-6 and J is TRBJ1-1; 7 nucleotides match TRBD1. CDR3 length: 12 residues. CDR1 and CDR2 from the germline V gene are SGHDT and YYEEEE. V trimming: 1 base; J trimming: 12 bases; junction bases outside the gene matches: 6. CDR3 in amino acids: CASSLTGEFTFF. The DNA of the CDR3 is TGTGCCAGCAGCTTGACAGGGGAGTTTACTTTCTTT.

The chain joins TRBV7-9 to TRBJ2-7, with D unresolved. The CDR3 covers 12 residues. V was clipped by 1 base and J by 9 bases, with 10 bases between them. In germline, CDR1 is SEHNR, CDR2 FQNEAQ (reference sequence). CDR3 coding DNA: TGTGCCAGCAGCTTAGAAACCGGAGCGCAGTACTTC. Translation gives CASSLETGAQYF. Looking up the rest from reference TRBV7-9 and TRBJ2-7 gives the full variable domain: DTGVSQNPRHKITKRGQNVTFRCDPISEHNRLYWYRQTLGQGPEFLTYFQNEAQLEKSRLLSDRFSAERPKGSFSTLEIQRTEQGDSAMYLCASSLETGAQYFGPGTRLTVT.

The genes are TRBV7-8 and TRBJ2-7, with D hard to call. This CDR3 contains 12 residues. Germline assignment: CDR1 SGHVS and CDR2 FQNEAQ. Trimming shortened V by 4 bases and J by 0 bases, and 4 bases separated the two germline ends. The CDR3 is CASSSASYEQYF. The CDR3 region has the DNA TGTGCCAGCAGCTCGGCCTCCTACGAGCAGTACTTC.

The rearrangement joins TRBV12-5 to TRBJ1-2; unclear D gene. Germline CDR1 and CDR2: LGHNT and FRNRAP. The germline V and J ends were trimmed by 1 base and 8 bases, with 14 bases remaining between them. This CDR3 comprises 14 residues. As DNA, the CDR3 is TGTGCTAGTGGTTTGGATGAGCGGACGCGAGGCTACACCTTC. Translating gives CASGLDERTRGYTF.

This sequence joins TRBV6-2 or TRBV6-3 and TRBJ2-7; D possibly corresponds to TRBD2 (5 bases). The CDR3 sequence is 14 residues long. Deletions cut 2 bases from V and 6 bases from J, with 14 bases between. Germline CDR1 and CDR2: MNHEY and SVGEGT. CDR3 in DNA: TGTGCCAGCAGTTACGTGGCTAGCTTGGCCGAGCAGTACTTC. Translating it yields CASSYVASLAEQYF.

This clone appeared once. This sequence joins TRBV25-1 and TRBJ2-7, with a possible D match to TRBD1 (5 bases). The CDR3 is 14 residues long. Germline CDR1 and CDR2: MGHDK and SYGVNS. With 2 bases removed from V and 3 bases from J, the gap between germline ends came to 11 bases. The CDR3 here is CASSEGHGLYEQYF. DNA of the CDR3: TGTGCCAGCAGTGAAGGACACGGTCTCTACGAGCAGTACTTC.

The rearrangement uses TRBV28 and TRBJ1-2; perhaps TRBD1 as D (5 bases). The CDR3 extends over 14 amino acids. Germline V gives CDR1 MDHEN, CDR2 SYDVKM. Deletions cut 6 bases from V and 7 bases from J, with 18 bases between. The CDR3 protein is CASRIDGRAIGYTF. CDR3 bases: TGTGCCAGCAGGATTGACGGCAGGGCGATTGGCTACACCTTC.

The V gene is TRBV25-1, the J gene TRBJ2-1; D tentatively reads TRBD1 or TRBD2 (5 bases each). V gave up 6 bases and J gave up 9 bases, with 15 bases separating them. CDR1 and CDR2 from the germline V gene are MGHDK and SYGVNS. This CDR3 spans 13 amino acids. For the CDR3, the DNA is TGTGCCAGCAGGGGGACGGGCCCCACTGAGCAGTTCTTC. As protein: CASRGTGPTEQFF. Full variable domain (rest looked up from reference TRBV25-1 and TRBJ2-1): EADIYQTPRYLVIGTGKKITLECSQTMGHDKMYWYQQDPGMELHLIHYSYGVNSTEKGDLSSESTVSRIRTEHFPLTLESARPSHTSQYLCASRGTGPTEQFFGPGTRLTVL.

V is TRBV7-8 and J is TRBJ1-2; unclear D gene. The CDR3 consists of 15 residues. Trimming pared 1 base from V and 2 bases from J, leaving 11 bases between. Germline CDR1 SGHVS, CDR2 FQNEAQ. The CDR3 loop is CASSLVGGSNYGYTF. In DNA form, the CDR3 reads TGTGCCAGCAGCTTAGTCGGAGGGAGCAACTATGGCTACACCTTC. The full variable domain, its missing parts supplied by reference TRBV7-8 and TRBJ1-2, is GAGVSQSPRYKVAKRGQDVALRCDPISGHVSLFWYQQALGQGPEFLTYFQNEAQLDKSGLPSDRFFAERPEGSVSTLKIQRTQQEDSAVYLCASSLVGGSNYGYTFGSGTRLTVV.

This chain links TRBV24-1 with TRBJ2-1, with 7 bases lining up with TRBD2. The trim removed 3 bases at V and 7 bases at J, leaving 8 bases unmatched. This CDR3 spans 15 amino acids. Germline V lookup: CDR1 KGHDR, CDR2 SFDVKD. The CDR3 DNA reads as TGTGCCACCAGTGATGCTAGCGGCAAGGGGAATGAGCAGTTCTTC. Residues: CATSDASGKGNEQFF.

V gene TRBV11-2 combines with J gene TRBJ2-7, with D perhaps TRBD1 (6 bases). CDR1 SGHAT and CDR2 FQNNGV come from the germline V gene. This CDR3 has 14 amino acids. V lost 1 base and J 12 bases, leaving 19 bases between the germline ends. The CDR3 nucleotides read TGTGCCAGCAGCTTAGGGACAGAGGTTACACTTCCGTACTTC. It translates to CASSLGTEVTLPYF.

With regard to this clone: No DNA is shown, since the ends of the CDR3 on it are uncertain; the CDR3 is the one TCRdb lists. The chain joins TRBV6-5 to TRBJ2-2; the table's D gene call, TRBD2, was not cross checked with the DNA. Termini included, the CDR3 measures 15 amino acids. Germline V gene lookup returns CDR1 MNHEY and CDR2 SVGAGI. The CDR3 region is CASSSSGGTTGELFF.

The V call is TRBV15, the J call TRBJ2-7; TRBD1 aligns across 8 bases. V shed 1 base and J 2 bases; nucleotides not matched to a gene: 1. Germline V gene lookup returns CDR1 LNHNV and CDR2 YYDKDF (reference sequence). The CDR3 is 14 residues long. The CDR3 is CATSRGQGTYEQYF. In DNA, the CDR3 is TGTGCCACCAGCAGAGGACAGGGGACCTACGAGCAGTACTTC.

The rearrangement joins TRBV5-5 to TRBJ1-5; TRBD1 matches 7 bases. The CDR3 has 14 residues. Germline CDR1 SGHKS, CDR2 YYEKEE (reference sequence). After removal of 4 bases from V and 4 bases from J, the junction contained 5 bases not matched to a gene. This CDR3 is CASSPGTANQPQHF. In DNA, the CDR3 is TGTGCCAGCAGCCCCGGGACAGCAAATCAGCCCCAGCATTTT.

This chain uses TRBV15 with TRBJ2-1, with D possibly being TRBD1 or TRBD2 (5 bases each). The ends were cut back, 0 bases at V and 14 bases at J, with 17 bases in the middle. The V gene's germline CDR1 is LNHNV and CDR2 YYDKDF (reference sequence). This CDR3 is 14 amino acids long. The CDR3 DNA follows: TGTGCCACCAGCAGAGATTCCGGGACCCTATCCAAGTTCTTC. This codes for CATSRDSGTLSKFF.

The chain recombines TRBV6-5 with TRBJ1-4; D gene unclear. Germline V gene data show CDR1 as MNHEY and CDR2 as SVGAGI. The CDR3 is 14 amino acids. V was cut by 5 bases and J by 5 bases, with 12 bases left in between. For the CDR3, the DNA is TGTGCCAGCAGTCGACAAGAAGGGAATGAAAAACTGTTTTTT. It codes for CASSRQEGNEKLFF.

The chain combines TRBV9 with TRBJ1-2; no firm D call. Germline V lookup: CDR1 SGDLS, CDR2 YYNGEE. The CDR3 runs 16 residues. V was shortened by 3 bases and J by 1 base, with 16 bases between the two germline ends. CDR3 sequence: CASSETDRNYNYGYTF. DNA for the CDR3: TGTGCCAGCAGCGAGACGGACCGGAATTATAACTATGGCTACACCTTC.

The chain has TRBV10-3 and TRBJ2-7, with 13 bases fitting TRBD2. CDR1 and CDR2 from the germline V gene are ENHRY and SYGVKD. The CDR3 spans 16 residues. After removal of 7 bases from V and 8 bases from J, the junction contained 14 bases not matched to a gene. The CDR3 DNA reads as TGTGCCATCAACCCAACGGGGACTAGCGGGGTACTGCAGCAGTACTTC. As protein: CAINPTGTSGVLQQYF.

The chain employs TRBV12-3 or TRBV12-4 and TRBJ2-5; 7 bases fit TRBD2. V gave up 3 bases and J gave up 2 bases; unmatched junction bases: 0. The CDR3 is 13 amino acids. The CDR3 sequence is CASSLGLQETQYF. DNA for the CDR3: TGTGCCAGCAGTTTGGGACTACAAGAGACCCAGTACTTC.